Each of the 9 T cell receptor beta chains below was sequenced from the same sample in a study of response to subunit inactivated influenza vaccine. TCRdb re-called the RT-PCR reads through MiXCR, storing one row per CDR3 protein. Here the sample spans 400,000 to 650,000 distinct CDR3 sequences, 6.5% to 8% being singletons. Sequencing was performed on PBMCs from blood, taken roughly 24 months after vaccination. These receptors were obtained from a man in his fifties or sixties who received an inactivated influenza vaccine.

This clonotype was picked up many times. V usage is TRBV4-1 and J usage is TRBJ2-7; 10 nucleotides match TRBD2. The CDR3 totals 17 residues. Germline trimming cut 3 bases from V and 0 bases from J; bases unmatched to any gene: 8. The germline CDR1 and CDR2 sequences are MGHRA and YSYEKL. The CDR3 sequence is CASSHSPVAGGSYEQYF. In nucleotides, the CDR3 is TGCGCCAGCAGCCATTCCCCCGTAGCGGGGGGCTCCTACGAGCAGTACTTC.

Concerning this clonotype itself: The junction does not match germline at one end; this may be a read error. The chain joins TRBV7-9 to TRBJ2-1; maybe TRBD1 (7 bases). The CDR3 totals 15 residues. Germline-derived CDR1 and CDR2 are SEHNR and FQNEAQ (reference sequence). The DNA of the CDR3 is TGTGCCAGAAGCTTAGGCGGGACAGCATACAATGAGCAGTTCTTC. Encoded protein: CARSLGGTAYNEQFF.

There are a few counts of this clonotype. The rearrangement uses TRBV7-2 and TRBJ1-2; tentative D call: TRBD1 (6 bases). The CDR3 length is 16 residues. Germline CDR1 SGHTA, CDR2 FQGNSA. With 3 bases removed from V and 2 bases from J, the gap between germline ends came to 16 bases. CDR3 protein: CASSFPDRRYNYGYTF. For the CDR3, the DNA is TGTGCCAGCAGCTTTCCCGACAGGCGGTACAACTATGGCTACACCTTC.

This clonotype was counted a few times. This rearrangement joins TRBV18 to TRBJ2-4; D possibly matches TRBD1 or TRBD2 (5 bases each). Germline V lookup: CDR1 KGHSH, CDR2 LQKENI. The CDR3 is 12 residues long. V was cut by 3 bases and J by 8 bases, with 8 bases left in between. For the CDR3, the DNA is TGTGCCAGCTCACCGGGGGTGGACATTCAGTACTTC. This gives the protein CASSPGVDIQYF.

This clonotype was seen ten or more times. CDR3 in DNA: TGCGCCAGCAGCTTGGGCGGGACAGGCGGGGAGTTACGGTATTTT. Translation: CASSLGGTGGELRYF. The genes are TRBV5-1 and TRBJ2-3; the match to TRBD1 covers 8 bases. V was pared by 0 bases and J by 14 bases, with 14 bases of the junction left unmatched. Looked up from germline, CDR1 is SGHRS and CDR2 is YFSETQ. This CDR3 has 15 residues. The variable domain in full, with the rest retrieved from reference TRBV5-1 and TRBJ2-3, is KAGVTQTPRYLIKTRGQQVTLSCSPISGHRSVSWYQQTPGQGLQFLFEYFSETQRNKGNFPGRFSGRQFSNSRSEMNVSTLELGDSALYLCASSLGGTGGELRYFGPGTRLTVL.

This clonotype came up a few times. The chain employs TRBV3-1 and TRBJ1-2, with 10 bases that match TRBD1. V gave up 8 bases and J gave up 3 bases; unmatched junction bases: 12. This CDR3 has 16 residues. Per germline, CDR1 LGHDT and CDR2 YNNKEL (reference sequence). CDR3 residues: CASHAGTGDFHYGYTF. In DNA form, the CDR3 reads TGTGCCAGCCACGCCGGGACAGGGGATTTCCACTATGGCTACACCTTC.

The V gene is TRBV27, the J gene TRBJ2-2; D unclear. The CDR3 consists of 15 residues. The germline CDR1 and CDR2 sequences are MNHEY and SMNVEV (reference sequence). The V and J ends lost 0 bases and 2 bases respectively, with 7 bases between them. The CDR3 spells CASSLSAPNTGELFF. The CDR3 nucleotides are TGTGCCAGCAGTTTATCGGCGCCAAACACCGGGGAGCTGTTTTTT.

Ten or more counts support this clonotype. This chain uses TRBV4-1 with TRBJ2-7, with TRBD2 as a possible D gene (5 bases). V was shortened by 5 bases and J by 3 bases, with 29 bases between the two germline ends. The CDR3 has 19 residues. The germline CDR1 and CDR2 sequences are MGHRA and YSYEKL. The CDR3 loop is CASSFSPGKKKGSNYEQYF. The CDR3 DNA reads TGCGCCAGCAGCTTTAGTCCGGGAAAGAAGAAAGGCTCAAACTACGAGCAGTACTTC.

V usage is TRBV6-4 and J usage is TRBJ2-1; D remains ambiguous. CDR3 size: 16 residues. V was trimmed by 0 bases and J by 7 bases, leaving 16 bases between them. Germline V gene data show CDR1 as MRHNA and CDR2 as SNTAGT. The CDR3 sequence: CASSDSSLPNGNEQFF. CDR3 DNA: TGTGCCAGCAGTGACTCCTCACTCCCCAATGGTAATGAGCAGTTCTTC.